This T cell receptor beta chain is drawn from a study of T cells of healthy individuals. TCRdb analysed the 5' RACE reads with MiXCR anew, one entry per CDR3 protein. The sample includes some 85,000 distinct CDR3 sequences, 5% of them seen just once. This clonotype was seen at least ten times. V dropped 1 base and J dropped 6; count of bases not matched to a gene: 12. CDR1 MDHEN and CDR2 SYDVKM come from the germline V gene. The CDR3 spans 17 residues. V usage is TRBV28 and J usage is TRBJ2-5; the match to TRBD2 covers 9 bases. This receptor was obtained from a female donor in good health. The DNA for the CDR3 is TGTGCCAGCAGTTTATCCCAGTTAGCGGGAGTCTTGAAGACCCAGTACTTC. This codes for CASSLSQLAGVLKTQYF.